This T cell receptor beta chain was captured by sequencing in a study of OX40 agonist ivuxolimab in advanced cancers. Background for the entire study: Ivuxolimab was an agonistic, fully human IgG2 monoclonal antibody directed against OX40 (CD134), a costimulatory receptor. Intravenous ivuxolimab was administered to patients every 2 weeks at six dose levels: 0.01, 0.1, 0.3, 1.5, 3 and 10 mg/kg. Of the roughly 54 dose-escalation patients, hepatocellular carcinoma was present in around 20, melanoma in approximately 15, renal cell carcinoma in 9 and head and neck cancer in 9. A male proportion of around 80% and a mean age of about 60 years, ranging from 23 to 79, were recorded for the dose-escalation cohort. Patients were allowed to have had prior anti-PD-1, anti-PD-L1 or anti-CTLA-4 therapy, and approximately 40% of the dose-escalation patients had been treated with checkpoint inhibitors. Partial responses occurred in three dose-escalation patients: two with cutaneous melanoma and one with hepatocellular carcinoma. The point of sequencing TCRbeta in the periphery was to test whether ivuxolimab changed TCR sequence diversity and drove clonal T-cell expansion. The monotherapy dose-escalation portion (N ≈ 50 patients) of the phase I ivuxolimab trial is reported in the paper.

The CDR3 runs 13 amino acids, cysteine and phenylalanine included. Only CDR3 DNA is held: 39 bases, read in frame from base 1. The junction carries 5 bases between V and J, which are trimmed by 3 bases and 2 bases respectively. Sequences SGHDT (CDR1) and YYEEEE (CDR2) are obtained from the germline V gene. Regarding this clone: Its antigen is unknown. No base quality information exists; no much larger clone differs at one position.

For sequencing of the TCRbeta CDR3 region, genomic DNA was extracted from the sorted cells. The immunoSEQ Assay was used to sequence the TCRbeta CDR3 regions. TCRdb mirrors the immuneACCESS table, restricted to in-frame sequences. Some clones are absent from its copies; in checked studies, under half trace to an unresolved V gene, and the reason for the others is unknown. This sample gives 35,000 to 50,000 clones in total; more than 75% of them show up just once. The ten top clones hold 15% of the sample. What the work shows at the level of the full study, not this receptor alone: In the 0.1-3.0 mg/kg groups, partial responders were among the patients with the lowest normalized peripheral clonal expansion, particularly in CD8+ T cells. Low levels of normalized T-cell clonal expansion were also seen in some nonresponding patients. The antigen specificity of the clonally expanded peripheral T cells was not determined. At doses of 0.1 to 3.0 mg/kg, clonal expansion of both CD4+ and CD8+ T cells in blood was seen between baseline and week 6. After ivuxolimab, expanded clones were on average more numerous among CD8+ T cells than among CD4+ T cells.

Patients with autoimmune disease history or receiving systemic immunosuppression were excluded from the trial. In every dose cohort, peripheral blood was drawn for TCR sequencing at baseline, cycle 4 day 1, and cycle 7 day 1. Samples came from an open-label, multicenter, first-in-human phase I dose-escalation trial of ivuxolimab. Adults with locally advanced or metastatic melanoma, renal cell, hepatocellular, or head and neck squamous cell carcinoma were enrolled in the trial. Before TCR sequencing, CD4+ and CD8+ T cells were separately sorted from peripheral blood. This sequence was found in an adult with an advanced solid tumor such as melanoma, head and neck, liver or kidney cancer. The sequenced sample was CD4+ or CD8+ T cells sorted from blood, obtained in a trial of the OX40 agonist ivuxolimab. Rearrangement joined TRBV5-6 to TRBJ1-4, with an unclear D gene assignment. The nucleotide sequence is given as TGTGCCAGCAGCTACAGTACTAATGAAAAACTGTTTTTT. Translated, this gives CASSYSTNEKLFF.